The T cell receptor beta chain under discussion was sequenced for a study of response to subunit inactivated influenza vaccine. Overall study results and limits: Seasonal influenza vaccination, on each occasion, was suggested by the authors to recruit few new T cells.

The table lists this clonotype with many counts. The target antigen is unknown. TCRdb reanalysed the RT-PCR reads using MiXCR and keeps one entry per CDR3 protein. The table has hundreds of thousands of distinct CDR3 sequences, 6.5% to 8% seen once. This specimen was PBMCs from blood, taken less than 30 months after vaccination. The clonotype was recovered from a man aged 50 to 69 who received an inactivated influenza vaccine.

The DNA for the CDR3 is TGCAGTGCCAGGGAACTCGCCACTAGCACAGATACGCAGTATTTT. This codes for CSARELATSTDTQYF. The chain employs TRBV20-1 and TRBJ2-3, with D maybe TRBD1 (5 bases). The ends were cut back, 6 bases at V and 0 bases at J, with 16 bases in the middle. CDR1 and CDR2 from the germline V gene are DFQATT and SNEGSKA (reference sequence). This CDR3 has 15 residues.